One TCR beta chain is described in this entry. Its antigen is not identified. TCRdb keeps only in-frame clones here, not all; method: immunoSEQ multiplex PCR. The sample includes roughly 200,000 clones, roughly 92% of them seen just once. These data belong to a study of T cell responses to AZD1222 COVID-19 vaccine. Points from the study as a whole: The donor group comprised mostly white British people and more females; the analysis possibly underestimated clonal diversity. Nearly half of spike-specific TCRs reportedly target unmutated variant regions.

The CDR3 is made up of 15 amino acids. V shed 6 bases and J shed 0 bases, with 9 bases lying between them. Per the germline V gene, CDR1 is LNHDA and CDR2 is SQIVND (reference sequence). The rearrangement links TRBV19 to TRBJ2-6; either TRBD1 or TRBD2 may supply D (6 bases each). Here the sequenced sample was peripheral blood, taken 28 days after the second dose of the MenACWY control vaccine. This TCR was recovered from an adult who received the MenACWY meningococcal vaccine as a control. CDR3 protein: CASRGGYSGANVLTF. CDR3 nucleotides: TGTGCCAGTAGGGGGGGCTACTCTGGGGCCAACGTCCTGACTTTC.